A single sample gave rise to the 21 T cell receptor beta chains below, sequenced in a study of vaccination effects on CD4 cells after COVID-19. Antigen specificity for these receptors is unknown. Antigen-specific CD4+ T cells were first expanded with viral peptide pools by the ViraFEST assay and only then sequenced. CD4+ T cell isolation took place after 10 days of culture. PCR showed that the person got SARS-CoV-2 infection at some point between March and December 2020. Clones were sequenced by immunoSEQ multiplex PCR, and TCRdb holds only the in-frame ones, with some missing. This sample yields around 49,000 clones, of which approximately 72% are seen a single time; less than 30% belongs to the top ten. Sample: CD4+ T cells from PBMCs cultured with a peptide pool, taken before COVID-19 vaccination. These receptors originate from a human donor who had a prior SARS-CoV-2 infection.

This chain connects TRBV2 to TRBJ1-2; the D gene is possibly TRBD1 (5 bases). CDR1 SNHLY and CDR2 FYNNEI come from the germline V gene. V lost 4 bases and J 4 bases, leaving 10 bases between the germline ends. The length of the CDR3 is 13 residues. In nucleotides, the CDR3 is TGTGCCAGCAGTGGGGACGGCACCTATGGCTACACCTTC. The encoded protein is CASSGDGTYGYTF.

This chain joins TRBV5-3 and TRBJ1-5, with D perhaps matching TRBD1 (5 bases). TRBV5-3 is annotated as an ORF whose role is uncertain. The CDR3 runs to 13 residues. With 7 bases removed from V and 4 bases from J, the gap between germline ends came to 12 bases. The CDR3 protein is CARPGRPNQPQHF. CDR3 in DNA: TGTGCCAGACCGGGACGGCCGAATCAGCCCCAGCATTTT.

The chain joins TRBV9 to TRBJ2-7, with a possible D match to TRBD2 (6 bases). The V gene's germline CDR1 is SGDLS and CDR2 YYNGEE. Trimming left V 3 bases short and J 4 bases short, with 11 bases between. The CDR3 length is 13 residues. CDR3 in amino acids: CASSAAGSYEQYF. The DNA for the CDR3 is TGTGCCAGCAGCGCCGCGGGGTCTTACGAGCAGTACTTC.

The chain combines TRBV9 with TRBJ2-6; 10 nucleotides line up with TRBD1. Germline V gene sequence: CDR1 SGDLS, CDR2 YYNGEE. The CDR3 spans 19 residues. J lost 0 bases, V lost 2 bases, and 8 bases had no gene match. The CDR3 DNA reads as TGTGCCAGCAGCGTCGGTCTGGGACAGGGGCGCTCTGGGGCCAACGTCCTGACTTTC. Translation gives CASSVGLGQGRSGANVLTF.

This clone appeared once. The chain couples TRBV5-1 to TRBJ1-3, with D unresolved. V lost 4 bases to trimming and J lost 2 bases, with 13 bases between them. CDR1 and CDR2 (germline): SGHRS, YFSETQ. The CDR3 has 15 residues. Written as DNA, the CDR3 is TGCGCCAGCAGCATAGGAGGGTTTACTGGAAACACCATATATTTT. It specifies CASSIGGFTGNTIYF.

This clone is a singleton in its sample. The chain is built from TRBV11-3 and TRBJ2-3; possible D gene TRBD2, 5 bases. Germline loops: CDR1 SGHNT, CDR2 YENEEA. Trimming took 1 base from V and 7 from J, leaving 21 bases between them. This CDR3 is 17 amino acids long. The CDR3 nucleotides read TGTGCCAGCAGCTTAGGGGTACATAACGGGATCCTTTATACGCAGTATTTT. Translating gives CASSLGVHNGILYTQYF.

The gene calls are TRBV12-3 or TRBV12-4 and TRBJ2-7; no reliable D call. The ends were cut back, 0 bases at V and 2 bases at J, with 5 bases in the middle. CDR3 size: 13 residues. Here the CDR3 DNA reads TGTGCCAGCAGTTTAGCAGGAACCTACGAGCAGTACTTC. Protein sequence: CASSLAGTYEQYF.

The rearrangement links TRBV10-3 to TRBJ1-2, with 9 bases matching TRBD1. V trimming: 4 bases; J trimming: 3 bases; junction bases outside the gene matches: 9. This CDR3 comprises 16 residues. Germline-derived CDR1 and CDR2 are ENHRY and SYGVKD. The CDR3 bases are TGTGCCATCAGTGGGGACAGGGCCCTTGCAGACTATGGCTACACCTTC. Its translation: CAISGDRALADYGYTF.

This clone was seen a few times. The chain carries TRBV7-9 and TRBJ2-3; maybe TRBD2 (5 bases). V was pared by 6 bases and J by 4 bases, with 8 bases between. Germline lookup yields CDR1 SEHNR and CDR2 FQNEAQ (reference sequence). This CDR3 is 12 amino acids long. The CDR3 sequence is CASSPRADTQYF. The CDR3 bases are TGTGCCAGCAGTCCGCGGGCAGATACGCAGTATTTT.

The chain's CDR3 is CASSPREGEQYF. In DNA form, the CDR3 reads TGTGCCAGCAGCCCGCGTGAGGGGGAGCAGTACTTC. The chain combines TRBV3-1 (or the pseudogene TRBV3-2) with TRBJ2-7; possibly TRBD1 or TRBD2 for D (5 bases each). The ends were cut back, 4 bases at V and 7 bases at J, with 11 bases in the middle. Germline values: CDR1 LGHDT, CDR2 YNNKEL (reference sequence). This CDR3 region has 12 residues.

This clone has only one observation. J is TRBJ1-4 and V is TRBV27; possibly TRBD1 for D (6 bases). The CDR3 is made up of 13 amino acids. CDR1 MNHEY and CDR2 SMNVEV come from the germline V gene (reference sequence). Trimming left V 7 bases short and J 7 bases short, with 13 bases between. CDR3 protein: CASKGGMVEKLFF. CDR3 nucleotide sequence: TGTGCCAGCAAGGGGGGGATGGTTGAAAAACTGTTTTTT.

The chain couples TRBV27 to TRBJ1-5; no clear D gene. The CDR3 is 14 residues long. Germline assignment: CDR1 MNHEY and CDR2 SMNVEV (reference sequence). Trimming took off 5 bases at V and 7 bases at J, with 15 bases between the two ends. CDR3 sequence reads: CASSKGWFGQPQHF. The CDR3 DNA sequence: TGTGCCAGCAGTAAAGGGTGGTTTGGGCAGCCCCAGCATTTT.

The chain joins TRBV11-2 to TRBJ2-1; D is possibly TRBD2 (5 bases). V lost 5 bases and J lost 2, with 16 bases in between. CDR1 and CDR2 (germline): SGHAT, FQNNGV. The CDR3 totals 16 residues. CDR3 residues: CASSVIRGSPYNEQFF. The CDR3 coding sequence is TGTGCCAGCAGCGTCATTAGAGGGAGCCCCTACAATGAGCAGTTCTTC.

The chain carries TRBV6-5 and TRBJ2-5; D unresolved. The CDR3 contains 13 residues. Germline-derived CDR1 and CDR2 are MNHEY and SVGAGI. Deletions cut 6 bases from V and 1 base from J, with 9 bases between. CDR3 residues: CASSQDFQETQYF. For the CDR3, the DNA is TGTGCCAGCAGCCAGGATTTCCAAGAGACCCAGTACTTC.

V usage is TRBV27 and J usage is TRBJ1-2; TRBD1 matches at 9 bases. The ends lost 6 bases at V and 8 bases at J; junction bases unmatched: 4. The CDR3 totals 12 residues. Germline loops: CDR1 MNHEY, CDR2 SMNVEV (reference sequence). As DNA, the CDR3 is TGTGCCAGCAGGCACAGGGGGCAAGGCTACACCTTC. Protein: CASRHRGQGYTF.

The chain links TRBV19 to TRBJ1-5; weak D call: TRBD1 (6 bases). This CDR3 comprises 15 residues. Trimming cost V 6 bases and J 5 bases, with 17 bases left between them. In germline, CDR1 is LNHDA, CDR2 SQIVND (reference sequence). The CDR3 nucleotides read TGTGCCAGTAGAATTACTGGGGGCAGAGATCAGCCCCAGCATTTT. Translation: CASRITGGRDQPQHF.

CDR3 nucleotide sequence: TGCGCCAGCAGCTTTGATGGCGAAAAACTGTTTTTT. Translating gives CASSFDGEKLFF. The chain has TRBV5-1 and TRBJ1-4; D is uncertain. Deletions cut 2 bases from V and 8 bases from J, with 7 bases between. This CDR3 has 12 residues. CDR1 is SGHRS, CDR2 YFSETQ, per germline.

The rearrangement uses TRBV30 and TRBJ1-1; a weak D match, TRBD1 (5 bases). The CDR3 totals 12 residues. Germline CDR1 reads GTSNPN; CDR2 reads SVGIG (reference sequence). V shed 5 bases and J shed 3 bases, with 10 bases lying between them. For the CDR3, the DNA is TGTGCCTGGTCGACAGTTTACACTGAAGCTTTCTTT. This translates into CAWSTVYTEAFF. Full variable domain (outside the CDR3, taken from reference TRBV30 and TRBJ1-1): SQTIHQWPATLVQPVGSPLSLECTVEGTSNPNLYWYRQAAGRGLQLLFYSVGIGQISSEVPQNLSASRPQDRQFILSSKKLLLSDSGFYLCAWSTVYTEAFFGQGTRLTVV.

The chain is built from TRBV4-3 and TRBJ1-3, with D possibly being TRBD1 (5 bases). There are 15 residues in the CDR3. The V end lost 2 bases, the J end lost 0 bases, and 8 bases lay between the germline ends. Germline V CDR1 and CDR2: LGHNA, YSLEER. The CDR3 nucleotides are TGCGCCAGCAGCCAAAGACAGAACTCTGGAAACACCATATATTTT. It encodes CASSQRQNSGNTIYF.

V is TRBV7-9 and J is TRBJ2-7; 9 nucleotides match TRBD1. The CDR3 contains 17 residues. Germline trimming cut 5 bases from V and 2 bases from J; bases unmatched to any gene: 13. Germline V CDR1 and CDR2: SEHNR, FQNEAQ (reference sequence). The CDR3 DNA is TGTGCCAGCAGCCTATCTATGGGGACAGGGACCACCTACGAGCAGTACTTC. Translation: CASSLSMGTGTTYEQYF.

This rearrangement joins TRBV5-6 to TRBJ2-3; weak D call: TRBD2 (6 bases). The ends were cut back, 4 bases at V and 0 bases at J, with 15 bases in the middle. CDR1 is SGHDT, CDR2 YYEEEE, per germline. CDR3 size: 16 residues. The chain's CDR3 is CASSTGTVLSTDTQYF. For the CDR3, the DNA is TGTGCCAGCAGCACCGGGACTGTACTCAGCACAGATACGCAGTATTTT.